One sample yielded the 26 T cell receptor beta chains listed below, sequenced in a study of control samples from healthy donors and cancer patients. Generated by immunoSEQ multiplex PCR, the TCRdb table keeps only in-frame clones and is missing some. The sample consists of roughly 140,000 clones, approximately 91% of them appearing once. The sequencing sample was made of blood. These receptors were collected from a man aged 25-45 years in good health.

In its sample, this clone was seen once. This chain joins TRBV19 and TRBJ1-6; D may be TRBD1 (6 bases). From germline, CDR1 is LNHDA and CDR2 SQIVND (reference sequence). The CDR3 is made up of 15 amino acids. V was trimmed by 5 bases and J by 5 bases, leaving 13 bases between them. The CDR3 here is CASSSSGANNSPLHF. For the CDR3, the DNA is TGTGCCAGTAGTTCGTCAGGGGCGAATAATTCACCCCTCCACTTT.

This chain connects TRBV9 to TRBJ2-1, with 14 bases matching TRBD2. Germline V gene data show CDR1 as SGDLS and CDR2 as YYNGEE. After removal of 3 bases from V and 3 bases from J, the junction contained 5 bases not matched to a gene. The CDR3 consists of 17 residues. CDR3 region: CASSDRLAGGSYNEQFF. The DNA of the CDR3 is TGTGCCAGCAGCGACCGACTAGCGGGGGGGAGCTACAATGAGCAGTTCTTC.

The rearrangement uses TRBV2 and TRBJ2-1, with TRBD1 identical over 8 bases. Germline V lookup: CDR1 SNHLY, CDR2 FYNNEI. V lost 6 bases and J lost 6; bases outside the gene matches: 13. This CDR3 contains 16 residues. The CDR3 protein is CASRKIRDRPSNEQFF. CDR3 nucleotide sequence: TGTGCCAGCAGGAAAATCCGGGACAGGCCGTCCAATGAGCAGTTCTTC.

This clone was seen a few times. The chain uses TRBV3-1 (or the pseudogene TRBV3-2) and TRBJ2-1; D uncertain. The V end was cut by 3 bases, the J end by 6 bases, with 15 bases between. Germline values: CDR1 LGHDT, CDR2 YNNKEL (reference sequence). The CDR3 sequence is 15 residues long. The CDR3 DNA sequence: TGTGCCAGCAGCCATCGACCTAACCGCGGCAATGAGCAGTTCTTC. Translated: CASSHRPNRGNEQFF.

This CDR3 reads CASSNYISYNEQFF. CDR3 DNA: TGTGCCAGTAGTAACTACATCTCCTACAATGAGCAGTTCTTC. This chain connects TRBV19 to TRBJ2-1; D unresolved. This CDR3 is built from 14 residues. V shed 4 bases and J shed 0 bases, with 7 bases lying between them. Germline V gives CDR1 LNHDA, CDR2 SQIVND (reference sequence).

This clone was seen more than once but under ten times. V is TRBV7-2 and J is TRBJ2-3; D may be TRBD2 (5 bases). Germline V gene data show CDR1 as SGHTA and CDR2 as FQGNSA. The ends were cut back, 1 base at V and 2 bases at J, with 7 bases in the middle. The CDR3 sequence is 14 residues long. DNA for the CDR3: TGTGCCAGCAGCTTAGGAGGGTACACAGATACGCAGTATTTT. Translating it yields CASSLGGYTDTQYF. The entire variable domain, with the rest obtained from reference TRBV7-2 and TRBJ2-3, is as follows: GAGVSQSPSNKVTEKGKDVELRCDPISGHTALYWYRQSLGQGLEFLIYFQGNSAPDKSGLPSDRFSAERTGGSVSTLTIQRTQQEDSAVYLCASSLGGYTDTQYFGPGTRLTVL.

The genes are TRBV3-1 (or the pseudogene TRBV3-2) and TRBJ2-5; 8 bases agree with TRBD1. This CDR3 contains 16 residues. The V gene's germline CDR1 is LGHDT and CDR2 YNNKEL (reference sequence). After removal of 3 bases from V and 2 bases from J, the junction contained 8 bases not matched to a gene. CDR3 residues: CASSQTGVFGQETQYF. The CDR3 bases are TGTGCCAGCAGCCAGACAGGGGTCTTTGGGCAAGAGACCCAGTACTTC.

The chain combines TRBV30 with TRBJ1-6, with D unclear. The ends were cut back, 2 bases at V and 14 bases at J, with 19 bases in the middle. The CDR3 has 14 residues. Germline assignment: CDR1 GTSNPN and CDR2 SVGIG (reference sequence). CDR3 sequence (DNA): TGTGCCTGGAGTACCCAGAGTGGGGTAGCGGCCCTCCACTTT. The encoded protein is CAWSTQSGVAALHF.

The V and J genes are TRBV19 and TRBJ2-7; 7 positions agree with TRBD1. Germline CDR1 LNHDA, CDR2 SQIVND (reference sequence). Losses at the gene ends were 2 bases for V and 2 bases for J; bases not matched to a gene: 3. The CDR3 runs to 14 residues. The DNA for the CDR3 is TGTGCCAGTAGTATATCAGGGGGACCCTACGAGCAGTACTTC. Protein sequence: CASSISGGPYEQYF. The full variable domain, completed using reference TRBV19 and TRBJ2-7, is DGGITQSPKYLFRKEGQNVTLSCEQNLNHDAMYWYRQDPGQGLRLIYYSQIVNDFQKGDIAEGYSVSREKKESFPLTVTSAQKNPTAFYLCASSISGGPYEQYFGPGTRLTVT.

The chain couples TRBV29-1 to TRBJ2-1; 7 positions agree with TRBD2. The CDR3 is 14 amino acids. Trimming cost V 5 bases and J 6 bases; bases outside gene matches: 10. Germline V gene data show CDR1 as SQVTM and CDR2 as ANQGSEA. CDR3 DNA sequence: TGCAGCGTTTGTTCAAGCGGGGCTTGCAATGAGCAGTTCTTC. Translating gives CSVCSSGACNEQFF.

The chain links TRBV9 to TRBJ1-1; no definite D call. Germline V gene lookup returns CDR1 SGDLS and CDR2 YYNGEE. Between the trimmed V and J ends, which lost 1 base and 3 bases, there was a span of 7 bases. This CDR3 region has 13 residues. CDR3 sequence: CASSVSPYTEAFF. The CDR3 nucleotides are TGTGCCAGCAGCGTAAGTCCCTACACTGAAGCTTTCTTT.

The CDR3, as DNA: TGTGCCAGCAGCTTAGTCGCGGACACATATAGCAATCAGCCCCAGCATTTT. As protein: CASSLVADTYSNQPQHF. The chain is built from TRBV7-8 and TRBJ1-5; a possible D gene is TRBD1 (5 bases). CDR3 length: 17 residues. V was cut by 1 base and J by 0 bases, with 13 bases left in between. CDR1 is SGHVS, CDR2 FQNEAQ, per germline.

This chain joins TRBV18 and TRBJ2-1; 7 positions agree with TRBD2. CDR1 and CDR2 from the germline V gene are KGHSH and LQKENI. The CDR3 loop spans 13 amino acids. J gave up 7 bases and V 3 bases, and 3 bases lay outside the gene matches. The CDR3 DNA reads TGTGCCAGCTCACCGAGTAGCGGGAATGAGCAGTTCTTC. Translation gives CASSPSSGNEQFF.

The rearrangement uses TRBV11-2 and TRBJ1-1; D unclear. Germline V lookup: CDR1 SGHAT, CDR2 FQNNGV. This CDR3 spans 13 amino acids. Trimming shortened V by 3 bases and J by 4 bases, and 9 bases separated the two germline ends. In DNA form, the CDR3 reads TGTGCCAGCAGCTTTGAACTGTTCACTGAAGCTTTCTTT. Its translation is CASSFELFTEAFF.

The V gene is TRBV21-1, the J gene TRBJ1-5. TRBV21-1 is a listed pseudogene. The CDR3 runs to 16 residues. CDR3 amino acids: CASSKGGPNSNQPQHF. The DNA of the CDR3 is TGTGCCAGCAGCAAGGGTGGACCTAATAGCAATCAGCCCCAGCATTTT.

The V call is TRBV11-1, the J call TRBJ2-7; D call uncertain. Per germline, CDR1 SGHAT and CDR2 FQDESV (reference sequence). The CDR3 is 14 amino acids. Trimming stripped 4 bases from V and 3 bases from J, with 13 bases between. The CDR3 nucleotides read TGTGCCAGCAGCTACGCCCTGGGGTACTACGAGCAGTACTTC. This sequence encodes CASSYALGYYEQYF.

Comments on this clone: The junction departs from the called germline gene at one end, perhaps through a read error. The chain joins TRBV10-3 to TRBJ2-3; TRBD2 matches 12 bases. Germline CDR1 is ENHRY and CDR2 is SYGVKD. CDR3 length: 16 residues. In nucleotides, the CDR3 is TGTGCCATCAGTGAGTCCCGGACTAGCGGGACCATTGTCGGGGGGTTT. Amino acid sequence: CAISESRTSGTIVGGF.

The V gene is TRBV12-1, the J gene TRBJ2-1; the D call TRBD1 from the table was never checked on the DNA. TRBV12-1 is a pseudogene locus. This CDR3 has 17 amino acids. The CDR3 protein is CASWPADRGSLGYEQFF. CDR3 sequence (DNA): TGTGCCAGCTGGCCCGCTGACAGGGGGTCCCTTGGGTATGAGCAGTTCTTC.

The CDR3 region is CASSPRVAVTGELFF. Here the CDR3 DNA reads TGTGCCAGCAGCCCCCGGGTGGCCGTCACCGGGGAGCTGTTTTTT. The J gene is TRBJ2-2, the V gene TRBV2, with D uncertain. The CDR3 loop spans 15 amino acids. Germline V gives CDR1 SNHLY, CDR2 FYNNEI. With 6 bases removed from V and 4 bases from J, the gap between germline ends came to 15 bases.

This chain connects TRBV9 to TRBJ2-1; 9 nucleotides align to TRBD2. The CDR3 consists of 17 residues. After removal of 3 bases from V and 5 bases from J, the junction contained 12 bases not matched to a gene. Germline V lookup: CDR1 SGDLS, CDR2 YYNGEE. The CDR3 bases are TGTGCCAGCAGCGGAATGGGTCGGATAGCGGGAGACAATGAGCAGTTCTTC. It is translated as CASSGMGRIAGDNEQFF.

The rearrangement links TRBV7-2 to TRBJ1-6, with D tentatively TRBD1 (5 bases). Per germline, CDR1 SGHTA and CDR2 FQGNSA. This CDR3 region has 14 residues. V was trimmed by 8 bases and J by 7 bases, leaving 15 bases between them. The CDR3 sequence: CASGTGLLNSPLHF. The CDR3 region has the DNA TGTGCCAGCGGTACGGGACTGCTAAATTCACCCCTCCACTTT.

This sequence joins TRBV4-2 and TRBJ2-7; 9 bases align to TRBD2. J lost 2 bases, V lost 0 bases, and 5 bases had no gene match. The CDR3 is made up of 16 amino acids. Germline V lookup: CDR1 LGHNA, CDR2 YNFKEQ. The CDR3 protein is CASSQDPSGGPYEQYF. Here the CDR3 DNA reads TGTGCCAGCAGCCAAGACCCGAGCGGGGGGCCCTACGAGCAGTACTTC.

V usage is TRBV7-2 and J usage is TRBJ1-3, with 7 bases identical to TRBD1. J lost 5 bases, V lost 5 bases, and 9 bases had no gene match. Germline V gene sequence: CDR1 SGHTA, CDR2 FQGNSA. The CDR3 extends over 15 amino acids. The CDR3 nucleotides are TGTGCCAGCAGCCAATCGACAGGGATTAGAAACACCATATATTTT. Protein product: CASSQSTGIRNTIYF.

This chain uses TRBV3-1 (or the pseudogene TRBV3-2) with TRBJ1-5; maybe TRBD1 (5 bases). Germline V gene sequence: CDR1 LGHDT, CDR2 YNNKEL (reference sequence). Trimming stripped 1 base from V and 4 bases from J, with 11 bases between. This CDR3 spans 15 amino acids. In DNA form, the CDR3 reads TGTGCCAGCAGCCAAGGGGCGGGGGTAAATCAGCCCCAGCATTTT. It specifies CASSQGAGVNQPQHF.

The V and J genes are TRBV2 and TRBJ2-3; the D gene is possibly TRBD1 (7 bases). Per germline, CDR1 SNHLY and CDR2 FYNNEI. V was clipped by 6 bases and J by 3 bases, with 13 bases between them. The CDR3 is 14 amino acids. CDR3 region: CASSSEGATDTQYF. In DNA, the CDR3 is TGTGCCAGCAGCTCGGAGGGGGCAACAGATACGCAGTATTTT.

The chain carries TRBV21-1 and TRBJ2-3. TRBV21-1 is a documented pseudogene. The CDR3 contains 13 residues. CDR3 in amino acids: CASSKGITDTQYF. As DNA, the CDR3 is TGTGCCAGCAGCAAGGGAATTACAGATACGCAGTATTTT.